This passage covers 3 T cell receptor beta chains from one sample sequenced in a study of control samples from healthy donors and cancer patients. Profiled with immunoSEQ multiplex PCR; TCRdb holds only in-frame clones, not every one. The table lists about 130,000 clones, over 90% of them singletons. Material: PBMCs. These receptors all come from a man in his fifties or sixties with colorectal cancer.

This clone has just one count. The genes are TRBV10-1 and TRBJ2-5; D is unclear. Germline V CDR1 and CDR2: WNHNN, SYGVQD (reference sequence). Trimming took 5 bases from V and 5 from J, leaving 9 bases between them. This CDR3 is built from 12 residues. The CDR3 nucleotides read TGCGCCAGCAGTAGGAATGAGGAGACCCAGTACTTC. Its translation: CASSRNEETQYF.

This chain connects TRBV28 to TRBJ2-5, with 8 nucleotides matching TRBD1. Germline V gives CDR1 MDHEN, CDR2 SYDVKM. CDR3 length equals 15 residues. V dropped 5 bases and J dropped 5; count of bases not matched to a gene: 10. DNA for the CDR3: TGTGCCAGCAGTGACCCAGGGGGCAAGGGGGAGACCCAGTACTTC. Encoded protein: CASSDPGGKGETQYF.

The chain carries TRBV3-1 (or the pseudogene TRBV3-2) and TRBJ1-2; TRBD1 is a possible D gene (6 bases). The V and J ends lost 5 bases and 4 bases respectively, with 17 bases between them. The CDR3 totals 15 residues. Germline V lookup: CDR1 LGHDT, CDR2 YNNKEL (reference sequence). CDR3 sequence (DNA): TGTGCCAGCAGCGACCGGGACACTAAATCCTATGGCTACACCTTC. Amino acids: CASSDRDTKSYGYTF.